These T cell receptor beta chains were read from a single sample in a study of cytotoxic CD8 clonotypes in ibrutinib-treated CLL. Measured with immunoSEQ multiplex PCR; TCRdb has only the in-frame clones, and not every one. Among 28,000 or so clones listed, 62% were seen once. The starting material was PBMCs, obtained before ibrutinib treatment. These receptors were obtained from a human donor with chronic lymphocytic leukemia. Both conserved end residues are part of each CDR3. Fields, in order: clone size, D gene, J gene, V gene, CDR3 DNA, CDR3 protein. A D gene is named only where the DNA matches it firmly. A clone size is listed for some rows: how often the clone was seen (once, few, many), or a class if it is expanded.

once	.	TRBJ2-1	TRBV10-3	TGTGCCATCAGTGAGTCCGAACAGGGGAGGAATGAGCAGTTCTTC	CAISESEQGRNEQFF
.	.	TRBJ2-5	TRBV6-1	TGTGCCAGCAGTGAACAGGGGCCGCCCCAAGAGACCCAGTACTTC	CASSEQGPPQETQYF
.	TRBD2	TRBJ2-1	TRBV2	TGTGCCAGCAAGGTTCTAGCGGGAGGGGTGGATGAGCAGTTCTTC	CASKVLAGGVDEQFF
.	.	TRBJ1-3	TRBV15	TGTGCCACCAGCAGAGATTCCCCCCAGGCGAGCTCTGGAAACACCATATATTTT	CATSRDSPQASSGNTIYF
.	.	TRBJ1-1	TRBV5-4	TGTGCCTCTGGGACACCGAGGAACACTGAAGCTTTCTTT	CASGTPRNTEAFF
few	TRBD1	TRBJ2-3	TRBV15	TGTGCCACCTCCGGGACAGGGAGCACAGATACGCAGTATTTT	CATSGTGSTDTQYF
once	TRBD1	TRBJ1-1	TRBV5-4	TGTGCCAGCAGCCCAGGGGGAAGATTAATCACGAACACTGAAGCTTTCTTT	CASSPGGRLITNTEAFF
few	TRBD1	TRBJ1-6	TRBV18	TGTGCCAGCTCACCACCCGGGACAGGGGATAATTCACCCCTCCACTTT	CASSPPGTGDNSPLHF
.	.	TRBJ1-3	TRBV2	TGTGCCAGCAGTGACACAGGGCGAAACACCATATATTTT	CASSDTGRNTIYF
once	.	TRBJ1-4	TRBV6-6	TGTGCCAGCAGCAACAGGGAAGCTAATGAAAAACTGTTTTTT	CASSNREANEKLFF
.	TRBD2	TRBJ2-7	TRBV5-1	TGCGCCAGCAGCTTGGGGCCTAGCGGGACCTACGAGCAGTACTTC	CASSLGPSGTYEQYF
once	.	TRBJ2-3	TRBV5-4	TGTGCCAGCAGCTCAGGTTACCCTAGCACAGATACGCAGTATTTT	CASSSGYPSTDTQYF
.	TRBD2	TRBJ2-7	TRBV2	TGTGCCAGCAGTGGGGTGAAGGGACTAGCGGGGGCCTACGAGCAGTACTTC	CASSGVKGLAGAYEQYF
.	.	TRBJ2-1	TRBV9	TGTGCCAGCAGCGCCGGGGATGGGGGGTATCGTGCTGAGCAGTTCTTC	CASSAGDGGYRAEQFF
.	TRBD1	TRBJ2-7	TRBV28	TGTGCCAGCAGCTGGACAGGGTACGGCGAGCAGTACTTC	CASSWTGYGEQYF
.	.	TRBJ1-5	TRBV19	TGTGCCAGTAACCCGACAGAATATAGCAATCAGCCCCAGCATTTT	CASNPTEYSNQPQHF
.	.	TRBJ2-7	TRBV5-1	TGCGCCAGCAGCAGCTCCGGGACACCAGCCTACGAGCAGTACTTC	CASSSSGTPAYEQYF
.	.	TRBJ1-1	TRBV11-2	TGTGCCAGCAGCTTCGACGAGAACACTGAAGCTTTCTTT	CASSFDENTEAFF
few	.	TRBJ1-4	TRBV5-1	TGCGCCAGCAGCTTGGTTGGAGCCCCGGGGGAAAAACTGTTTTTT	CASSLVGAPGEKLFF
.	.	TRBJ2-2	TRBV6-4	TGTGCCAGCAGTGATAGGCCAGGGAACACCGGGGAGCTGTTTTTT	CASSDRPGNTGELFF
few	TRBD2	TRBJ2-5	TRBV5-1	TGCGCCAGCAGCTGGGGGACTAGCGGGGGCCAAGAGACCCAGTACTTC	CASSWGTSGGQETQYF
.	.	TRBJ2-5	TRBV6-4	TGTGCCAGCAGAAGCGGAAAATGCCAAGAGACCCAGTACTTC	CASRSGKCQETQYF
few	.	TRBJ1-2	TRBV28	TGTGCCAGCAGTTCCTCCAAAGGTGGCTACACCTTC	CASSSSKGGYTF
few	TRBD1	TRBJ2-7	TRBV5-1	TGCGCCAGCAGCGCCTGGACAGGTACGGTTTCCTACTTC	CASSAWTGTVSYF
.	.	TRBJ2-1	TRBV5-1	TGCGCCAGCAGCCCCCTCCCTAGCGCTGGAGACAATGAGCAGTTCTTC	CASSPLPSAGDNEQFF
.	.	TRBJ1-1	TRBV27	TGTGCCAGCAGCCCCGGTAGGCGGGGGATATTGAACACTGAAGCTTTCTTT	CASSPGRRGILNTEAFF
.	.	TRBJ1-5	TRBV11-2	TGTGCCAGCAGCCCAAGACAGGTCTATAGCAATCAGCCCCAGCATTTT	CASSPRQVYSNQPQHF
.	TRBD1	TRBJ1-2	TRBV4-1	TGCGCCAGCAGCCAAGCGCCGGGACAGAACCACTATGGCTACACCTTC	CASSQAPGQNHYGYTF
once	.	TRBJ2-4	TRBV30	TGTGCCTGGGGGGGGGACAGTAGCCTGGCCAAAAACATTCAGTACTTC	CAWGGDSSLAKNIQYF
once	TRBD1	TRBJ2-7	TRBV7-6	TGTGCCAGCAGCATAACCGGGACAGGGGCCAGGGAGCAGTACTTC	CASSITGTGAREQYF
.	.	TRBJ2-1	TRBV9	TGTGCCAGCAGCCCGCTGAGTGAGCAGTTCTTC	CASSPLSEQFF
.	TRBD2	TRBJ2-1	TRBV7-9	TGTGCCGTCCCAAGCGGGGGCTTGGGCAATGAGCAGTTCTTC	CAVPSGGLGNEQFF
.	.	TRBJ2-1	TRBV27	TGTGCCAGCAGTTTATCGTCAATAGGCCAAATGCTCCAGTTCTTC	CASSLSSIGQMLQFF
few	.	TRBJ2-7	TRBV28	TGTGCCAGCAGTCCCCCCTCCAGTAGGGAGCAGTACTTC	CASSPPSSREQYF
few	TRBD2	TRBJ2-7	TRBV15	TGTGCCACCAGCACCCCTGGACTAGCGGGAAAGAGCTCCTACGAGCAGTACTTC	CATSTPGLAGKSSYEQYF
.	.	TRBJ2-3	TRBV18	TGTGCCAGCTCACCTTACAGGGCGAAGGGCACAGATACGCAGTATTTT	CASSPYRAKGTDTQYF
.	.	TRBJ2-2	TRBV7-9	TGTGCCAGCAGCTTAGCGCGGTCCACCGGGGAGCTGTTTTTT	CASSLARSTGELFF
.	TRBD2	TRBJ2-5	TRBV11-2	TGTGCCAGCAGCCCCGGGACTAGCGGGGGAGCGCAAGAGACCCAGTACTTC	CASSPGTSGGAQETQYF
few	TRBD2	TRBJ2-3	TRBV18	TGTGCCAGCTCACCACCGATCCGCGGGGGGGCAGATACGCAGTATTTT	CASSPPIRGGADTQYF
.	.	TRBJ1-3	TRBV11-2	TGTGCCACCGGCCGCGGCTCTGGAAACACCATATATTTT	CATGRGSGNTIYF
few	.	TRBJ2-4	TRBV19	TGTGCCAGTAGTAGGGGGGCCGGGGACATTCAGTACTTC	CASSRGAGDIQYF
.	.	TRBJ1-5	TRBV25-1	TGTGCCAGCAGTGACTATAGCAATCAGCCCCAGCATTTT	CASSDYSNQPQHF
.	.	TRBJ2-7	TRBV21-1	TGTGCCAGCAGCAAAGGGGCCTCCTACGAGCAGTACTTC	CASSKGASYEQYF
few	TRBD2	TRBJ2-7	TRBV5-1	TGCGCCAGCAGCATTAGCGGGGGGAGCTCCTACGAGCAGTACTTC	CASSISGGSSYEQYF
.	.	TRBJ2-4	TRBV18	TGTGCCAGCTCACCGCTCGGGTCTGTAAAAGCCAAAAACATTCAGTACTTC	CASSPLGSVKAKNIQYF
.	TRBD1	TRBJ1-2	TRBV7-9	TGTGCCAGCAGCTTAGGACAGGGCGGCTACACCTTC	CASSLGQGGYTF
.	.	TRBJ1-1	TRBV10-2	TGCGCCAGCAGGCTAACCGCTGGGAACACTGAAGCTTTCTTT	CASRLTAGNTEAFF
.	TRBD2	TRBJ2-7	TRBV29-1	TGCAGCGTTGATAGCGGGGGTTACGAGCAGTACTTC	CSVDSGGYEQYF